These T cell receptor beta chains were read from a single sample in a study of blood T cell repertoires in COVID-19. Libraries were prepared by immunoSEQ multiplex PCR; TCRdb keeps only in-frame clonotypes and omits some of them. The table records some 69,000 clones, less than 95% of them present only once. The sequencing input was peripheral blood. These receptors originate from a man in his fifties with COVID-19, enrolled during active disease. Each CDR3 is given with its conserved first and last residue. D genes are given only for firm matches. The size field is filled for only some rows; it gives once, few, many or a size class.

v_call	j_call	clone_size	d_call	cdr3_length	cdr3_aa	cdr3_nt
TRBV5-8	TRBJ1-5	.	TRBD1	15	CASSGGTGKGQPQHF	TGTGCCAGCAGCGGGGGGACAGGGAAAGGTCAGCCCCAGCATTTT
TRBV5-1	TRBJ2-7	.	.	15	CASSLGLGAKYEQYF	TGCGCCAGCAGCTTAGGTTTGGGGGCTAAATACGAGCAGTACTTC
TRBV30	TRBJ2-7	.	.	14	CAWSPPGLNYEQYF	TGTGCCTGGAGCCCACCGGGACTTAACTACGAGCAGTACTTC
TRBV30	TRBJ1-4	once	.	18	CAWSVYVQGRATNEKLFF	TGTGCCTGGAGTGTATATGTCCAGGGGAGGGCGACTAATGAAAAACTGTTTTTT
TRBV5-6	TRBJ2-2	.	TRBD1	15	CASSYGTGQTGELFF	TGTGCCAGCAGCTACGGGACAGGGCAAACCGGGGAGCTGTTTTTT
TRBV20-1	TRBJ1-1	.	.	11	CSAFSDTEAFF	TGCAGTGCTTTCAGCGACACTGAAGCTTTCTTT
TRBV28	TRBJ2-3	few	.	15	CASSFGSGSTDTQYF	TGTGCCAGCAGTTTTGGCTCAGGGTCCACAGATACGCAGTATTTT
TRBV23-1	TRBJ1-5	.	.	18	CASSPSIPGCGIYQPQHF	TGCGCCAGCAGTCCTTCAATTCCGGGCTGCGGGATCTATCAGCCCCAGCATTTT
TRBV7-2	TRBJ2-7	.	TRBD2	14	CASRATSGSYEQYF	TGTGCCAGCAGAGCGACTAGCGGCTCCTACGAGCAGTACTTC
TRBV2	TRBJ2-7	.	.	12	CASSENRVGQYF	TGTGCCAGCAGTGAAAACAGGGTCGGGCAGTACTTC
TRBV27	TRBJ1-2	.	.	14	CASRGITGNYGYTF	TGTGCCAGCAGAGGAATAACAGGGAACTATGGCTACACCTTC
TRBV11-2	TRBJ2-7	.	.	14	CASSPAGHGGEQYF	TGTGCCAGCAGCCCCGCCGGGCACGGCGGGGAGCAGTACTTC
TRBV4-2	TRBJ2-7	few	TRBD1	15	CASSQDPTGGYEQYF	TGTGCCAGCAGCCAAGATCCTACAGGGGGCTACGAGCAGTACTTC
TRBV28	TRBJ1-2	.	TRBD1	14	CASSLAYRGYGYTF	TGTGCCAGCAGTTTAGCGTACAGGGGCTATGGCTACACCTTC
TRBV7-2	TRBJ2-7	.	TRBD2	15	CASSIAGGFSYEQYF	TGTGCCAGCAGTATAGCGGGAGGGTTCTCCTACGAGCAGTACTTC
TRBV2	TRBJ2-2	.	TRBD2	16	CASSPTAGGRTGELFF	TGTGCCAGCAGTCCGACAGCGGGAGGACGAACCGGGGAGCTGTTTTTT
TRBV2	TRBJ2-1	.	TRBD2	12	CASRVLANEQFF	TGTGCCAGCAGGGTACTAGCGAATGAGCAGTTCTTC
TRBV19	TRBJ2-7	.	.	12	CASSTSPYEQYF	TGTGCCAGCAGTACGAGTCCCTACGAGCAGTACTTC
TRBV4-2	TRBJ1-1	.	.	15	CASSDWDKGNTEAFF	TGTGCCAGCAGTGACTGGGACAAAGGGAACACTGAAGCTTTCTTT
TRBV7-3	TRBJ2-2	.	.	16	CASSLFGRANTGELFF	TGTGCCAGCAGCTTATTTGGGCGGGCGAACACCGGGGAGCTGTTTTTT
TRBV30	TRBJ2-3	.	.	13	CAWGRTREDTQYF	TGTGCCTGGGGCCGAACCAGGGAAGATACGCAGTATTTT
TRBV19	TRBJ1-2	once	.	11	CASRRDRGYTF	TGTGCCAGTAGGAGGGATCGAGGCTACACCTTC
TRBV5-1	TRBJ2-2	.	.	13	CASRPDSTGELFF	TGCGCCAGCAGACCGGACTCCACCGGGGAGCTGTTTTTT
TRBV7-9	TRBJ2-5	.	TRBD1	15	CASSQGQGARKTQYF	TGTGCCAGCAGCCAAGGACAGGGGGCGAGGAAGACCCAGTACTTC
TRBV7-9	TRBJ1-2	.	.	16	CASSPLAAGANYGYTF	TGTGCCAGCAGCCCCCTGGCAGCCGGAGCTAACTATGGCTACACCTTC
TRBV9	TRBJ2-1	.	.	12	CASSPNYNEQFF	TGTGCCAGCAGCCCAAATTACAATGAGCAGTTCTTC
TRBV10-3	TRBJ2-7	.	.	14	CAIKGWTFGDEQYF	TGTGCCATCAAGGGGTGGACATTTGGCGACGAGCAGTACTTC
TRBV3-1/TRBV3-2	TRBJ2-1	.	.	14	CASSQGIGIAEQFF	TGTGCCAGCAGCCAGGGAATCGGGATCGCTGAGCAGTTCTTC
TRBV4-1	TRBJ1-1	.	.	12	CASSLQGTEAFF	TGCGCCAGCAGCCTACAGGGAACTGAAGCTTTCTTT
TRBV4-2	TRBJ1-1	.	.	15	CASSQSWPDSLAAFF	TGTGCCAGCAGCCAATCGTGGCCAGACTCATTAGCCGCTTTCTTT
TRBV7-9	TRBJ1-2	.	.	15	CASSLALDTAGGYTF	TGTGCCAGCAGCTTAGCTTTGGACACAGCAGGTGGCTACACCTTC
TRBV7-9	TRBJ1-3	.	TRBD1	15	CASSYTRDRGHTIYF	TGTGCCAGCAGCTATACCCGGGACAGGGGGCACACCATATATTTT
TRBV6-5	TRBJ1-1	.	TRBD1	13	CASSSDRGTEAFF	TGTGCCAGCAGTTCGGACAGGGGGACTGAAGCTTTCTTT
TRBV6-2/TRBV6-3	TRBJ1-5	.	TRBD1	17	CASSYGFGQGGNQPQHF	TGTGCCAGCAGTTACGGATTCGGACAGGGAGGCAATCAGCCCCAGCATTTT
TRBV5-1	TRBJ2-5	once	TRBD2	15	CASSLVGRAEETQYF	TGCGCCAGCAGCTTGGTTGGGAGGGCCGAAGAGACCCAGTACTTC
TRBV5-1	TRBJ1-1	.	.	14	CASSRGNANTEAFF	TGCGCCAGCAGCAGAGGGAACGCGAACACTGAAGCTTTCTTT
TRBV28	TRBJ2-1	.	TRBD2	13	CASSRGYGRAKFF	TGTGCCAGCAGTAGGGGCTACGGGAGGGCCAAGTTCTTC
TRBV4-1	TRBJ1-5	once	TRBD1	17	CASSQDDDRVSNQPQHF	TGCGCCAGCAGCCAAGATGACGACAGGGTAAGCAATCAGCCCCAGCATTTT
TRBV2	TRBJ1-1	.	.	15	CASSEAHRQYTEAFF	TGTGCCAGCAGTGAAGCGCACAGGCAGTACACTGAAGCTTTCTTT
TRBV5-8	TRBJ1-5	few	.	14	CASSLVEGNQPQHF	TGTGCCAGCAGTCTGGTGGAGGGGAATCAGCCCCAGCATTTT
TRBV5-1	TRBJ1-1	.	TRBD1	14	CASSPGQGHTEAFF	TGCGCCAGCAGCCCGGGACAGGGGCACACTGAAGCTTTCTTT
TRBV7-2	TRBJ2-3	few	TRBD2	17	CASSPRPRTSGTDTQYF	TGTGCCAGCAGCCCCCGCCCCCGGACTAGCGGCACAGATACGCAGTATTTT
TRBV12-3/TRBV12-4	TRBJ2-7	.	.	13	CASTPGWAYEQYF	TGTGCCAGCACCCCAGGCTGGGCCTACGAGCAGTACTTC
TRBV29-1	TRBJ2-7	.	TRBD2	12	CSVGEGGYEQYF	TGCAGCGTTGGGGAGGGCGGATACGAGCAGTACTTC